Here is one TCR beta chain with its context. Authors' methods: Estimation of nucleated cell counts relied on the amplification of reference gene primers. Repertoires were generated with immunoSEQ multiplex PCR, while TCRdb's copy carries only in-frame clones and drops some. That table supplies the V and J calls and clone size; D and trimming were determined from the DNA. This sample has 150,000 to 200,000 clones, with approximately 83% found just once. The sample is drawn from a study of blood T cell repertoires in COVID-19. Study-level information: The United States, Italy and Spain provided the acute and convalescent COVID-19 samples. From T cells, B-cell-depleted T cells, or PBMCs came the material, which was cDNA or gDNA.

This TCR was recovered from a human donor with active or convalescent COVID-19. The donor label of this sample is uncertain. The source material was peripheral blood.

The DNA of the CDR3 is TGTGCCAGCATGGGGACAGGGGGCGGTTACGAGCAGTACTTC. This encodes CASMGTGGGYEQYF. The chain has TRBV25-1 and TRBJ2-7, with 12 bases aligning to TRBD1. Per germline, CDR1 MGHDK and CDR2 SYGVNS. The J segment lost 4 bases and the V segment lost 7 bases, leaving 5 bases of the junction unmatched. This CDR3 comprises 14 residues.